This T cell receptor beta chain was observed in a study of blood T cells in healthy people across ages. Study-level background: When template switching was applied, about one barcoded beta molecule was captured per two T cells. Study outcomes and limitations: Naive CD4+ cell counts and diversity both ran higher in long-lived than in aged donors. A strong correlation between TCR beta diversity and naive T cell percentage was seen.

Looked up from germline, CDR1 is SNHLY and CDR2 is FYNNEI. This CDR3 is 14 amino acids long. PCR was performed a second time for about 6 to 12 cycles using a sample-barcoded 5' primer and a J-beta primer mix. A template-switch adaptor that had 12 random nucleotides put a tag on each cDNA molecule. TCRdb ran MiXCR on the 5' RACE reads and lists one entry per CDR3 protein. Of around 1.5 million distinct CDR3 sequences listed, around 59% are singletons. To note about this clonotype: What it recognizes is unknown. At one of its ends the junction is not consistent with the germline gene, which may arise from a read error.

Sequencing was performed on blood. The receptor was derived from a man aged 18 to 29 in good health. J is TRBJ2-7 and V is TRBV2; no clear D gene. CDR3 sequence: CASGENILSYEQYF. The CDR3 bases are TGTGCCAGCGGTGAAAACATTCTCTCCTACGAGCAGTACTTC.